These 15 T cell receptor beta chains were sequenced from one sample in a study of cytomegalovirus exposure and HLA in healthy donors. Both 60 Vbeta primers and 13 Jbeta primers went into the PCR. The data were produced by immunoSEQ multiplex PCR, yet TCRdb's version contains in-frame clones alone and is incomplete. The sample contains 150,000 to 200,000 clones, approximately 82% of which appear only once. Source material: PBMCs. Receptor source: a young woman in good health and CMV-seronegative.

This chain uses TRBV30 with TRBJ2-1; a possible D gene is TRBD2 (6 bases). V dropped 4 bases and J dropped 9 bases, with 16 bases sitting between them. Germline assignment: CDR1 GTSNPN and CDR2 SVGIG (reference sequence). The length of the CDR3 is 13 residues. Here the CDR3 DNA reads TGTGCCTGGATCCTGACCGGGGGTGGTGAGCAGTTCTTC. Its protein product is CAWILTGGGEQFF.

This clone was seen only a few times. The chain combines TRBV29-1 with TRBJ2-5, with unresolved D. Trimming pared 4 bases from V and 3 bases from J, leaving 12 bases between. The CDR3 covers 13 residues. The germline V gene encodes CDR1 SQVTM and CDR2 ANQGSEA. CDR3 DNA: TGCAGCGTTGTGCAGGTCGTAAAAGAGACCCAGTACTTC. Translated: CSVVQVVKETQYF. The variable domain in full, completed from reference TRBV29-1 and TRBJ2-5, reads SAVISQKPSRDICQRGTSLTIQCQVDSQVTMMFWYRQQPGQSLTLIATANQGSEATYESGFVIDKFPISRPNLTFSTLTVSNMSPEDSSIYLCSVVQVVKETQYFGPGTRLLVL.

V gene TRBV7-9 combines with J gene TRBJ2-3, with D possibly being TRBD1 (6 bases). There are 12 residues in the CDR3. The germline CDR1 and CDR2 sequences are SEHNR and FQNEAQ (reference sequence). Trimming removed 6 bases at V and 7 bases at J, with 11 bases between. The CDR3 sequence: CASSSQGNTQYF. CDR3 DNA sequence: TGTGCCAGCAGTTCACAGGGCAATACGCAGTATTTT.

CDR3 protein: CASLRDWLQETQYF. The CDR3 nucleotides read TGTGCCAGTCTACGAGACTGGCTTCAAGAGACCCAGTACTTC. The gene calls are TRBV5-5 and TRBJ2-5; no reliable D call. The CDR3 sequence is 14 residues long. Germline CDR1 and CDR2: SGHKS and YYEKEE (reference sequence). V lost 8 bases to trimming and J lost 2 bases, with 16 bases between them.

The chain has TRBV7-8 and TRBJ2-1; 9 nucleotides agree with TRBD2. Looked up from germline, CDR1 is SGHVS and CDR2 is FQNEAQ. This CDR3 region has 15 residues. V shed 1 base, J shed 4 bases, and the junction held 2 bases outside the gene matches. The CDR3 DNA reads TGTGCCAGCAGCTTAGGCGGGAGGGCTTACAATGAGCAGTTCTTC. This sequence encodes CASSLGGRAYNEQFF.

This clone showed up just a few times. J is TRBJ1-1 and V is TRBV11-2; D is uncertain. The CDR3 has 15 residues. The V end was cut by 3 bases, the J end by 0 bases, with 11 bases between. Per germline, CDR1 SGHAT and CDR2 FQNNGV. This CDR3 is CASSLLLGMNTEAFF. The CDR3 nucleotides are TGTGCCAGCAGCTTGCTTCTAGGAATGAACACTGAAGCTTTCTTT.

The genes are TRBV5-1 and TRBJ1-2, with 9 positions matching TRBD1. After removal of 2 bases from V and 8 bases from J, the junction contained 7 bases not matched to a gene. Germline loops: CDR1 SGHRS, CDR2 YFSETQ. This CDR3 is 14 amino acids long. CDR3 loop: CASSFGQGMRGYTF. In DNA, the CDR3 is TGCGCCAGCAGCTTTGGACAGGGGATGAGGGGCTACACCTTC.

CDR3 nucleotides: TGTGCCAGCAGCTTAGTCGGACAGGGGTATGGCTACACCTTC. Translating it yields CASSLVGQGYGYTF. The chain is built from TRBV7-9 and TRBJ1-2; 9 nucleotides agree with TRBD1. Germline-derived CDR1 and CDR2 are SEHNR and FQNEAQ (reference sequence). Trimming took 1 base from V and 5 from J; bases not matched to a gene: 2. This CDR3 is 14 amino acids long.

This clone was counted a few times. The gene calls are TRBV4-3 and TRBJ1-5; 7 nucleotides align to TRBD1. CDR1 LGHNA and CDR2 YSLEER come from the germline V gene. V lost 0 bases and J lost 4; bases outside the gene matches: 6. This CDR3 is 16 amino acids long. The CDR3 sequence: CASSQDWDSLNQPQHF. The CDR3 DNA is TGCGCCAGCAGCCAAGATTGGGACAGCTTAAATCAGCCCCAGCATTTT.

The chain couples TRBV7-2 to TRBJ1-1, with D unclear. This CDR3 is built from 13 residues. Looked up from germline, CDR1 is SGHTA and CDR2 is FQGNSA. V lost 5 bases and J lost 3, with 10 bases in between. CDR3 sequence (DNA): TGTGCCAGCAGCCCCTCCGGGTACACTGAAGCTTTCTTT. This sequence encodes CASSPSGYTEAFF.

This chain joins TRBV27 and TRBJ1-2; tentatively, D is TRBD1 (6 bases). Germline V gene data show CDR1 as MNHEY and CDR2 as SMNVEV (reference sequence). The CDR3 spans 14 residues. V lost 2 bases and J 5 bases, leaving 12 bases between the germline ends. CDR3: CASSLGGGRYGYTF. The CDR3, as DNA: TGTGCCAGCAGTTTAGGGGGGGGGCGGTATGGCTACACCTTC.

The gene calls are TRBV29-1 and TRBJ2-5; D may be TRBD2 (6 bases). Between the trimmed V and J ends, which lost 7 bases and 2 bases, there was a span of 14 bases. CDR1 is SQVTM and CDR2 is ANQGSEA in the germline V gene. This CDR3 has 13 residues. The DNA for the CDR3 is TGCAGCGCTATGGGACTGACTCAAGAGACCCAGTACTTC. It translates to CSAMGLTQETQYF. Using reference TRBV29-1 and TRBJ2-5 for the parts outside the CDR3, the full variable domain is SAVISQKPSRDICQRGTSLTIQCQVDSQVTMMFWYRQQPGQSLTLIATANQGSEATYESGFVIDKFPISRPNLTFSTLTVSNMSPEDSSIYLCSAMGLTQETQYFGPGTRLLVL.

The V gene is TRBV9, the J gene TRBJ1-3; no definite D call. Germline V CDR1 and CDR2: SGDLS, YYNGEE. This CDR3 spans 19 amino acids. The ends were cut back, 0 bases at V and 0 bases at J, with 19 bases in the middle. This CDR3 reads CASSVGIPAGVHSGNTIYF. CDR3 DNA sequence: TGTGCCAGCAGCGTAGGTATCCCCGCCGGGGTCCACTCTGGAAACACCATATATTTT.

The V and J genes are TRBV28 and TRBJ2-1; 14 bases agree with TRBD2. CDR3 length: 16 amino acids. Looked up from germline, CDR1 is MDHEN and CDR2 is SYDVKM. Unmatched junction bases numbered 8, after V lost 5 bases and J lost 8 bases. The CDR3 here is CASSPQTSGRAHEQFF. The CDR3 region has the DNA TGTGCCAGCAGTCCTCAGACTAGCGGGAGGGCCCATGAGCAGTTCTTC.

This chain joins TRBV27 and TRBJ2-2; 10 bases align to TRBD2. Germline lookup yields CDR1 MNHEY and CDR2 SMNVEV (reference sequence). This CDR3 region has 19 residues. With 5 bases clipped from V and 1 base from J, the junction kept 13 bases outside the gene matches. CDR3 amino acids: CASSLLTLGLAKNTGELFF. For the CDR3, the DNA is TGTGCCAGCAGTCTCCTTACGCTGGGACTAGCGAAGAACACCGGGGAGCTGTTTTTT.